The TCR beta chain under discussion was sequenced for a study of T cell changes during pregnancy in multiple sclerosis. Here immunoSEQ multiplex PCR was the method, and the copy in TCRdb shows in-frame clones only, minus some. This repertoire shows tens of thousands of clones, over 90% found once; its top ten account for over 0.8%. V was clipped by 4 bases and J by 8 bases, with 20 bases between them. The CDR3 runs 16 residues. CDR1 is SGHDN, CDR2 FVKESK, per germline. Source: peripheral blood, taken in the first trimester of pregnancy. V gene TRBV14 combines with J gene TRBJ1-4; no reliable D call. The receptor was derived from a female donor with multiple sclerosis, enrolled in a pregnancy study. The CDR3 here is CASSRSSPLIEEKLFF. The CDR3 nucleotides are TGTGCCAGCAGCCGCTCCTCCCCCCTGATTGAGGAAAAACTGTTTTTT.